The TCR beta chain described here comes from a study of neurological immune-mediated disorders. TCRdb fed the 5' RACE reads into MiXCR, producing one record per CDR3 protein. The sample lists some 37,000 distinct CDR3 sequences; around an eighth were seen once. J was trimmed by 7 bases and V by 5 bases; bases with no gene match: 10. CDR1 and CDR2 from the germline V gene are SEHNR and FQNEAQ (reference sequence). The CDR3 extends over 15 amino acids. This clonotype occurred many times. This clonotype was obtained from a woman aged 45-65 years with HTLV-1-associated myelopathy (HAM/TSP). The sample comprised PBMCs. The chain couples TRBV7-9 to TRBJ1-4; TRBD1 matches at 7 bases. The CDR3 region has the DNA TGTGCCAGCAGCCGCGCGGGACAGAGAAGTGAAAAACTGTTTTTT. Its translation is CASSRAGQRSEKLFF.